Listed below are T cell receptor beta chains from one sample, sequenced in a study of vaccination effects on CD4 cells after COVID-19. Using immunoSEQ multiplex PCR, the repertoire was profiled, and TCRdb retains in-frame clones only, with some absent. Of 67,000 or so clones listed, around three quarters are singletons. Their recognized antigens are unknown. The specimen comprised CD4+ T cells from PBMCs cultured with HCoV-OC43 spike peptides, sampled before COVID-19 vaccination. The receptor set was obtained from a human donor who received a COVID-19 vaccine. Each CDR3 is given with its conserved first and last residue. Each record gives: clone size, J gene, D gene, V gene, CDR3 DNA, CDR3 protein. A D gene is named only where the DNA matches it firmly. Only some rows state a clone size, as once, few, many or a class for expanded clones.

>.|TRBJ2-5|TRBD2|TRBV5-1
TGCGCCAGCAGCTATCTAGCGGGGGCTGGAGAGACCCAGTACTTC
CASSYLAGAGETQYF
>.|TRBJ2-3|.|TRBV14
TGTGCCAGCAGCTGGGGTCCAGGCGACGATACGCAGTATTTT
CASSWGPGDDTQYF
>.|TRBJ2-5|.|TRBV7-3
TGTGCCAGCAGCTCCCACCTAGGAGAGACCCAGTACTTC
CASSSHLGETQYF
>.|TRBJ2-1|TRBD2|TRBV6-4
TGTGCCAGCCGGCGACTAGCGGGGTTAGACAATGAGCAGTTCTTC
CASRRLAGLDNEQFF
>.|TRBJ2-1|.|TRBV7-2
TGTGCCAGCAGCTTAGCTCTGAATGAGCAGTTCTTC
CASSLALNEQFF
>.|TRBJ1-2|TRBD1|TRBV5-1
TGCGCCAGCAGCCCAGGACAGGTCTACTATGGCTACACCTTC
CASSPGQVYYGYTF
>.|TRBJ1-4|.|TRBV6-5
TGTGCCAGCAGTTACCGTTCCAGGTTTAATGAAAAACTGTTTTTT
CASSYRSRFNEKLFF
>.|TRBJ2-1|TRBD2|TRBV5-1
TGCGCCAGCAGCTTGACTAGCGGGCTCAATGAGCAGTTCTTC
CASSLTSGLNEQFF
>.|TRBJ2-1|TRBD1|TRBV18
TGTGCCAGCTCACCTTGGACAGGGTTCGAGGGTACGAATGAGCAGTTCTTC
CASSPWTGFEGTNEQFF
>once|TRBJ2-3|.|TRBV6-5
TGTGCCAGCAGTTACCGAGCCACAGATACGCAGTATTTT
CASSYRATDTQYF
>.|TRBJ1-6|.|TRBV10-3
TGTGCCATCACCCCAGAGCCCTTCAATTCACCCCTCCACTTT
CAITPEPFNSPLHF
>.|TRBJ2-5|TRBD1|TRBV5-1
TGCGCCAGCAGGACCGTTGCAGGGGGCGGGGAGACCCAGTACTTC
CASRTVAGGGETQYF
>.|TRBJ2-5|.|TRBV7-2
TGTGCCAGCAGCATACCGTTGGGGGAGACCCAGTACTTC
CASSIPLGETQYF
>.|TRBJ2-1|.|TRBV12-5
TGTGCTAGTGGTCCCCGTGGGCAGAACCTGAGGAGCTCCTACAATGAGCAGTTCTTC
CASGPRGQNLRSSYNEQFF
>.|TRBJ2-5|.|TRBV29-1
TGCAGCGTACGGACAGACCAAGAGACCCAGTACTTC
CSVRTDQETQYF
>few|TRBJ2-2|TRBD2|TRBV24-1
TGTGCCACCAGTCCTAGCGGTAATTCGAACACCGGGGAGCTGTTTTTT
CATSPSGNSNTGELFF
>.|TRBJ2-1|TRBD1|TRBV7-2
TGTGCCAGCAGCTTAGGACAGGGTATTAATGAGCAGTTCTTC
CASSLGQGINEQFF
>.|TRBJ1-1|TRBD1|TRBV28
TGTGCCAGCAGTCAACCCCCGGGACAGGGGAACACTGAAGCTTTCTTT
CASSQPPGQGNTEAFF
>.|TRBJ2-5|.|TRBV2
TGTGCCAGCAGTAAGGGTGATCAAGAGACCCAGTACTTC
CASSKGDQETQYF
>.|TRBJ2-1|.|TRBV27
TGTGCCAGCAGGCCGACAGAATACAATGAGCAGTTCTTC
CASRPTEYNEQFF
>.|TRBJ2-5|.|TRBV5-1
TGCGCCAGCAGCTTGGAACAAGAGACCCAGTACTTC
CASSLEQETQYF
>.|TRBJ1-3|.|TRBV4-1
TGCGCCAGCAGCCAAGGAACTCAATACGGAAACACCATATATTTT
CASSQGTQYGNTIYF
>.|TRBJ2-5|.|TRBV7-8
TGTGCCAGCAGCTTAGTTTCAGGCCCCCGGGGGACCCAGTACTTC
CASSLVSGPRGTQYF
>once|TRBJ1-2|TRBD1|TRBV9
TGTGCCAGCAGCGAACAGGGGTCGGGCTATGGCTACACCTTC
CASSEQGSGYGYTF
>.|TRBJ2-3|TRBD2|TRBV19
TGTGCCAGTAGTACCGGACTAGCTAGGTCAATAAATACGCAGTATTTT
CASSTGLARSINTQYF
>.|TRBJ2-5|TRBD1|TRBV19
TGTGCCAGCGGACAGGGCGAGACCCAGTACTTC
CASGQGETQYF